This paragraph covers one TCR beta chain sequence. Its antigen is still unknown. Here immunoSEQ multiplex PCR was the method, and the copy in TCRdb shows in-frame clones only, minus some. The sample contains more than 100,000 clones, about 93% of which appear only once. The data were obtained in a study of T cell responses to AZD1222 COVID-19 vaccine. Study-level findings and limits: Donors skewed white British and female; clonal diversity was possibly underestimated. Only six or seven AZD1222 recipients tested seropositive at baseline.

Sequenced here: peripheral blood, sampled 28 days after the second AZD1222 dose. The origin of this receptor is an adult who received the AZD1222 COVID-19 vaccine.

CDR3 in amino acids: CASSQGYDGTETQYF. CDR3 bases: TGCGCCAGCAGCCAAGGATACGATGGAACGGAGACCCAGTACTTC. The rearrangement links TRBV4-3 to TRBJ2-5; no reliable D call. V shed 1 base and J shed 5 bases, with 14 bases lying between them. CDR1 is LGHNA, CDR2 YSLEER, per germline. The CDR3 is 15 residues long.